The 6 T cell receptor beta chains listed next were all sequenced from one sample in a study of neurological immune-mediated disorders (dated by TCRdb to the late 2010s). The method behind the library was 5' RACE. TCRdb lists the instrument as Illumina HiSeq 2500. Through fastp at Q25 and MiXCR, TCRdb rebuilt clones from the public reads, retaining in-frame beta chains. Identical CDR3 proteins give one entry, which carries the most common genes and DNA. The sample includes tens of thousands of distinct CDR3 sequences, with over 2% observed a single time. The ten most abundant clones make up approximately 3% of the sample. Sequences were obtained from PBMCs. Receptor source: a man aged 50 to 60 with multiple sclerosis.

This clonotype came up many times. This rearrangement joins TRBV7-2 to TRBJ2-5; weak D call: TRBD2 (5 bases). Trimming left V 1 base short and J 6 bases short, with 12 bases between. This CDR3 has 14 amino acids. Germline-derived CDR1 and CDR2 are SGHTA and FQGNSA. The CDR3 reads CASSLEEGLQTQYF. The CDR3 coding sequence is TGTGCCAGCAGCTTAGAAGAGGGTCTGCAGACCCAGTACTTC.

Many counts were recorded for this clonotype. The chain joins TRBV6-5 to TRBJ1-2, with TRBD1 matching 7 bases. V was clipped by 2 bases and J by 5 bases; unmatched bases: 5. This CDR3 comprises 14 residues. Per the germline V gene, CDR1 is MNHEY and CDR2 is SVGAGI. CDR3 bases: TGTGCCAGCAGTTACGGGGACAGCACTTATGGCTACACCTTC. Amino acids: CASSYGDSTYGYTF.

This clonotype was counted many times. J is TRBJ1-5 and V is TRBV5-5; the D is unclear. The CDR3 has 16 amino acids. Germline values: CDR1 SGHKS, CDR2 YYEKEE (reference sequence). Trimming cost V 2 bases and J 1 base, with 13 bases left between them. CDR3 sequence (DNA): TGTGCCAGCAGCTTTGATCCGAGGCCGAGCAATCAGCCCCAGCATTTT. Its translation: CASSFDPRPSNQPQHF. The full variable domain, completed using reference TRBV5-5 and TRBJ1-5, is DAGVTQSPTHLIKTRGQQVTLRCSPISGHKSVSWYQQVLGQGPQFIFQYYEKEERGRGNFPDRFSARQFPNYSSELNVNALLLGDSALYLCASSFDPRPSNQPQHFGDGTRLSIL.

This clonotype showed up many times. This chain joins TRBV28 and TRBJ2-1; TRBD1 matches at 7 bases. The germline V gene has CDR1 MDHEN and CDR2 SYDVKM. V trimming: 6 bases; J trimming: 3 bases; junction bases outside the gene matches: 8. This CDR3 has 15 residues. CDR3 loop: CASSEAGGNYNEQFF. CDR3 in DNA: TGTGCCAGCAGCGAGGCAGGGGGAAACTACAATGAGCAGTTCTTC. Full variable domain (missing parts from reference TRBV28 and TRBJ2-1): DVKVTQSSRYLVKRTGEKVFLECVQDMDHENMFWYRQDPGLGLRLIYFSYDVKMKEKGDIPEGYSVSREKKERFSLILESASTNQTSMYLCASSEAGGNYNEQFFGPGTRLTVL.

The table lists this clonotype with many counts. The chain uses TRBV6-4 and TRBJ1-1; 7 bases are a match to TRBD1. CDR3 size: 13 residues. Germline V gives CDR1 MRHNA, CDR2 SNTAGT. Trimming cost V 7 bases and J 4 bases; bases outside gene matches: 6. The CDR3 DNA is TGTGCCAGCACCCAGGGGGAGGGCACTGAAGCTTTCTTT. Encoded protein: CASTQGEGTEAFF.

This clonotype was recorded a few times. CDR3 loop: CASSQEDADMNTEAFF. The CDR3 DNA reads TGCGCCAGCAGCCAAGAGGACGCAGACATGAACACTGAAGCTTTCTTT. This chain uses TRBV4-1 with TRBJ1-1; D gene uncertain. This CDR3 comprises 16 residues. The V end was cut by 0 bases, the J end by 0 bases, with 11 bases between. Germline lookup yields CDR1 MGHRA and CDR2 YSYEKL.